In its sample, the clone carrying this T cell receptor beta chain was seen a few times. The antigen remains unidentified. This specimen belongs to a study of cytomegalovirus exposure and HLA in healthy donors. Use of 60 Vbeta and 13 Jbeta primers characterized the PCR. Using immunoSEQ multiplex PCR, the repertoire was profiled, and TCRdb retains in-frame clones only, with some absent. The sample lists under 150,000 clones, approximately 84% occurring once. The CDR3 has 13 amino acids. Trimming removed 1 base at V and 13 bases at J, with 14 bases between. From germline, CDR1 is LNHDA and CDR2 SQIVND (reference sequence). Those who donated were healthy bone marrow donors. Study-wide findings and caveats: The majority of CMV-associated TCR beta chains were reported as apparently HLA-restricted in a later analysis. Presence/absence analyses assumed roughly uniform sequencing depth across donors. Most subjects had HLA-A and HLA-B alleles reportedly predicted accurately by TCR beta sequences.

Sequencing input: PBMCs. The receptor was derived from a woman in her forties in good health and CMV-seronegative. The genes are TRBV19 and TRBJ2-1, with a weak D call TRBD1 (6 bases). The CDR3 DNA reads TGTGCCAGTAGTATAGGGCAGGACAGCAAACAGTTCTTC. This sequence encodes CASSIGQDSKQFF. Filled out from reference TRBV19 and TRBJ2-1, the complete variable domain reads DGGITQSPKYLFRKEGQNVTLSCEQNLNHDAMYWYRQDPGQGLRLIYYSQIVNDFQKGDIAEGYSVSREKKESFPLTVTSAQKNPTAFYLCASSIGQDSKQFFGPGTRLTVL.